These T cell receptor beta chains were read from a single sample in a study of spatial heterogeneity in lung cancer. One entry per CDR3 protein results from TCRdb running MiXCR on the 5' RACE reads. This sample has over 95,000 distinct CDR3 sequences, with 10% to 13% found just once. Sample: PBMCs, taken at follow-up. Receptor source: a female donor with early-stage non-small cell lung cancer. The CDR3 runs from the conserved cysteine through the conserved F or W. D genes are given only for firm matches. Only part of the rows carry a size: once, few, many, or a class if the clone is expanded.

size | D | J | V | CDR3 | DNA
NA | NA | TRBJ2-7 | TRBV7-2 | CASSLPLSRHPVHEQYF | TGTGCCAGCAGCCTCCCGTTATCTAGGCACCCCGTCCACGAGCAGTACTTC
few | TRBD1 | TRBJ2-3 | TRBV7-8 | CASSLARDRVVTDTQYF | TGTGCCAGCAGCTTAGCCCGGGACAGGGTAGTAACAGATACGCAGTATTTT
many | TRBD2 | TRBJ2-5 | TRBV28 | CAIGGSGRGETQYF | TGTGCCATAGGGGGTAGCGGGAGAGGAGAGACCCAGTACTTC
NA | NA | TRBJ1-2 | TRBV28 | CASSLPKGLYGYTF | TGTGCCAGCAGTTTACCCAAGGGACTCTATGGCTACACCTTC
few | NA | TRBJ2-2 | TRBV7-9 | CATTDPNTGELFF | TGTGCCACGACCGATCCGAACACCGGGGAGCTGTTTTTT
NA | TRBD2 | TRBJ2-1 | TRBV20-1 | CSSRLAGGPNEQFF | TGCAGTTCAAGACTAGCGGGAGGGCCCAATGAGCAGTTCTTC
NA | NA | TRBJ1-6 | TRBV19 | CASSIASISWGRNSPLHF | TGTGCCAGTAGTATAGCCTCCATTAGTTGGGGCAGAAATTCACCCCTCCACTTT
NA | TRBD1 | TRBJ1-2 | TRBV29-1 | CSVVRQGPYGYTF | TGCAGCGTTGTCCGACAGGGGCCCTATGGCTACACCTTC
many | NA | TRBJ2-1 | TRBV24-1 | CAAGTYNEQFF | TGTGCCGCCGGGACTTACAATGAGCAGTTCTTC
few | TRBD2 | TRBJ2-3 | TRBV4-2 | CASSRGLAGGYTDTQYF | TGTGCCAGCAGCCGCGGACTAGCGGGAGGGTACACAGATACGCAGTATTTT
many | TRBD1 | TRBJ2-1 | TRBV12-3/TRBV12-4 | CASSPSWDRAYNEQFF | TGTGCCAGCAGTCCCTCGTGGGACAGGGCCTACAATGAGCAGTTCTTC
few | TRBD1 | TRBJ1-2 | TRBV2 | CASSLGQGAGGYTF | TGTGCCAGCAGCCTGGGACAGGGGGCGGGAGGCTACACCTTC
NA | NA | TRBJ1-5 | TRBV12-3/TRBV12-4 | CASTAGAGNQPQHF | TGTGCCAGCACCGCGGGGGCAGGGAATCAGCCCCAGCATTTT
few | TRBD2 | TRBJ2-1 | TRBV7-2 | CASSPTGVLAGVYNEQFF | TGTGCCAGCAGCCCCACCGGCGTACTAGCGGGAGTATACAATGAGCAGTTCTTC
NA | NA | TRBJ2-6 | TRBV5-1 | CASSVGRERDGANVLTF | TGCGCCAGCAGCGTCGGACGGGAAAGAGACGGGGCCAACGTCCTGACTTTC
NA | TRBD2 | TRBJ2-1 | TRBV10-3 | CAISEGGGRSSYNEQFF | TGTGCCATCAGTGAGGGGGGAGGGAGGAGCTCCTACAATGAGCAGTTCTTC
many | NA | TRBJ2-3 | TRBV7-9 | CASSFRGEGTDTQYF | TGTGCCAGCAGCTTCAGAGGGGAGGGCACAGATACGCAGTATTTT
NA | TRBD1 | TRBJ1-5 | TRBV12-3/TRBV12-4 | CASSADRGNQPQHF | TGTGCCAGCAGTGCGGACAGGGGCAATCAGCCCCAGCATTTT
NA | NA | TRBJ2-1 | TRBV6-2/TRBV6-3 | CASSYGPVGQFF | TGTGCCAGCAGTTACGGCCCAGTGGGGCAGTTCTTC
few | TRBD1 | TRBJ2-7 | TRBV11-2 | CASSSGGQASYEQYF | TGTGCCAGCAGCTCAGGTGGACAGGCAAGCTACGAGCAGTACTTC
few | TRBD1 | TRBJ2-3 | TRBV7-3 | CASRGQGAQDTQYF | TGTGCCAGCAGGGGACAGGGGGCACAAGATACGCAGTATTTT
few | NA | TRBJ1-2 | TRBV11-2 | CASSLQGWDGYTF | TGTGCCAGCAGCCTTCAGGGATGGGATGGCTACACCTTC
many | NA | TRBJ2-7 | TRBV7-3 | CASSLGPGGSYEQYF | TGTGCCAGCAGCTTAGGCCCAGGAGGGTCCTACGAGCAGTACTTC
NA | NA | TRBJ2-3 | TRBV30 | CAWSVSAADTQYF | TGTGCCTGGAGTGTTTCAGCGGCAGATACGCAGTATTTT
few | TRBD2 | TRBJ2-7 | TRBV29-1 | CSVGSSGPYEQYF | TGCAGCGTTGGGTCTAGCGGACCCTACGAGCAGTACTTC
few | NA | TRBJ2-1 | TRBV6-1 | CASSESSYNEQFF | TGTGCCAGCAGTGAATCCTCCTACAATGAGCAGTTCTTC
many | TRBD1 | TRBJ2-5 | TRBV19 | CASSMKDRGTRETQYF | TGTGCCAGTAGTATGAAGGACAGGGGTACTCGAGAGACCCAGTACTTC
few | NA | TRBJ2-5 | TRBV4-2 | CASSQGEASIETQYF | TGTGCCAGCAGCCAAGGAGAGGCTTCCATCGAGACCCAGTACTTC
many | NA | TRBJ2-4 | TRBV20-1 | CSASMVLAKNIQYF | TGCAGTGCTAGCATGGTTTTAGCCAAAAACATTCAGTACTTC
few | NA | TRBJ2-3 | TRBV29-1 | CSIRVGGVDTQYF | TGCAGCATAAGAGTTGGGGGCGTAGATACGCAGTATTTT
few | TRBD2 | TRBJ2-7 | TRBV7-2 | CASSSWPPRTSGISYEQYF | TGTGCCAGCAGCTCATGGCCACCGAGGACTAGCGGGATCTCCTACGAGCAGTACTTC
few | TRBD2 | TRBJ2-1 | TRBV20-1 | CSAPPSIGTSGRAHEQFF | TGCAGTGCTCCTCCGAGCATAGGAACTAGCGGGAGGGCCCATGAGCAGTTCTTC
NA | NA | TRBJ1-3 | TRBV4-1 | CASSQAGIDLSGNTIYF | TGCGCCAGCAGCCAGGCAGGGATAGATCTCTCTGGAAACACCATATATTTT
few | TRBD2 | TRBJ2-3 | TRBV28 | CASTTPAGNRDTQYF | TGTGCCAGCACTACCCCAGCGGGGAATAGGGATACGCAGTATTTT
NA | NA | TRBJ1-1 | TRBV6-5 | CASSLNGAYTEAFF | TGTGCCAGCAGTTTAAACGGGGCCTACACTGAAGCTTTCTTT
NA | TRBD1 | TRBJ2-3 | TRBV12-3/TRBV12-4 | CATRTGFTDTQYF | TGTGCCACCAGGACAGGATTCACAGATACGCAGTATTTT
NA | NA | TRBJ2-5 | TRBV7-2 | CASSQGLPETKYF | TGTGCCAGCAGCCAGGGACTCCCAGAGACCAAGTACTTC
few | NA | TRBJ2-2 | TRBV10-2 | CASRESTTGELFF | TGCGCCAGCAGGGAGTCGACCACCGGGGAGCTGTTTTTT
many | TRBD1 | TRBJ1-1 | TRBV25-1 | CASSEWGQGWPEAFF | TGTGCCAGCAGTGAATGGGGACAGGGGTGGCCTGAAGCTTTCTTT
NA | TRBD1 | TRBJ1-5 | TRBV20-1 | CSAGGQGALQPQHF | TGCAGTGCTGGGGGACAGGGGGCACTTCAGCCCCAGCATTTT
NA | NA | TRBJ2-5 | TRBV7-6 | CASSRLAEETQYF | TGTGCCAGCAGCCGTTTGGCGGAGGAGACCCAGTACTTC
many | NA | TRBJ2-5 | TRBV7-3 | CASSQFGQIKETQYF | TGTGCCAGCAGCCAATTCGGACAGATTAAAGAGACCCAGTACTTC
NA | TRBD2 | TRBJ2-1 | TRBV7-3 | CASSSVAGGGNEQFF | TGTGCCAGCAGCTCCGTAGCGGGAGGTGGGAATGAGCAGTTCTTC
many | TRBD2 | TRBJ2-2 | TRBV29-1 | CSVYLTSGVGELFF | TGCAGCGTGTACCTTACTAGCGGGGTCGGGGAGCTGTTTTTT
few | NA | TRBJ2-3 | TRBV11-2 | CASSSLRGTDTQYF | TGTGCCAGCAGCTCCCTACGGGGCACAGATACGCAGTATTTT